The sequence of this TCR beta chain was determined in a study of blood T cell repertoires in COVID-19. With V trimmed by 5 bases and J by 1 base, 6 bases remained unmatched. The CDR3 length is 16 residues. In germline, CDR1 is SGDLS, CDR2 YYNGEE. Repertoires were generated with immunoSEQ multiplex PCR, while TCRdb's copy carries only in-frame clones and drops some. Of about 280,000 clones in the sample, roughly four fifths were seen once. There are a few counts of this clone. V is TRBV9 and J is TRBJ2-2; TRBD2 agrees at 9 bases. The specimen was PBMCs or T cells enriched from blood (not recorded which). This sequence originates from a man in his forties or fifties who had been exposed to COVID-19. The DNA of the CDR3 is TGTGCCAGCAGAAGCCTGACTAGCGGGAACACCGGGGAGCTGTTTTTT. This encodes CASRSLTSGNTGELFF.